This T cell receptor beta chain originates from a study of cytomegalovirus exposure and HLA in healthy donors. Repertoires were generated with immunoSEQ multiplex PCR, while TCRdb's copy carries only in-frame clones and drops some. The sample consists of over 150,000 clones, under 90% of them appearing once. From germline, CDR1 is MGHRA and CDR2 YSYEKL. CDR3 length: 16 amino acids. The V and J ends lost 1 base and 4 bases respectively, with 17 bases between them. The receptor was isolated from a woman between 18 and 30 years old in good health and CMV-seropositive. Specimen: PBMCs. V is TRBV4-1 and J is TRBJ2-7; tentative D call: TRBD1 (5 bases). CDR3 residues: CASSQGIQGSGYEQYF. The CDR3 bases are TGCGCCAGCAGCCAAGGTATTCAGGGATCAGGGTACGAGCAGTACTTC.